This TCR beta chain was documented in a study of early T cells in non-severe SARS-CoV-2 infection (dated by TCRdb to the early 2020s). For the study in its entirety: TCR sequencing used bulk RNA from unsorted whole blood, so alpha and beta chains could not be paired.

Receptors were amplified or captured by 5' RACE. The sequencing machine was a NextSeq 500. In the TCR library protocol, unique molecular identifiers were attached to individual cDNA molecules to correct for PCR bias and sequencing error. Both TCR alpha and beta chains were sequenced, and tight co-correlation was observed between alpha and beta sequence abundances in each sample. In the original analysis: Decombinator V4 was used to annotate the V gene, J gene and CDR3 of the TCR sequences. Expanded TCRs were defined as changing significantly between any two time points under a Poisson model with p below 0.0001. TCR abundances were normalised to the total number of TCRs sequenced in each sample and reported as counts per million. MAIT TCRs were defined by TRAV1-2 paired with TRAJ12, TRAJ20 or TRAJ33, and iNKT TCRs by TRAV10 paired with TRAJ18. A search of VDJdb, accessed on 1 November 2021, was run for TCRs annotated to CMV, EBV and SARS-CoV-2, with TCRs annotated for multiple antigens excluded. Using fastp at Q25 and MiXCR, TCRdb reprocessed the public reads and kept productive beta chains. CDR3 protein duplicates are merged, each entry listing the most common genes and DNA. The V and J calls here are based on TCRdb, not the publication. Across this sample there are about 27,000 distinct CDR3 sequences, with 5% to 6.5% seen only once. Together, the top ten hold approximately 0.92% of the sample.

For this clonotype: Its antigen remains unidentified. No much larger clonotype is one base removed from it; base qualities were not supplied.

A case-control design nested within a healthcare worker cohort in London, UK, was used, with weekly nasopharyngeal swab PCR tests and blood sampling performed. Between 23 and 31 March 2020, the week of the UK lockdown, healthcare workers were enrolled and then followed up weekly for as long as 16 weeks. The cysteine opens and the phenylalanine closes a CDR3 of 11 amino acids. CDR3 DNA is the only sequence kept; it has 33 bases, read in frame from the first base. V gives up 3 bases and J gives up 3 bases, and the segment between their germline ends measures 5 bases. CDR1 and CDR2, looked up from the germline V gene, are SQVTM and ANQGSEA. Paper-wide results and their limitations: VDJdb matching was skewed toward anti-spike CD8 responses and likely underestimated virus-specific expansions by missing private and CD4 specificities.

This clonotype originated in an adult who was a healthcare worker with PCR-confirmed SARS-CoV-2 infection or an uninfected control (not recorded which). Specimen: whole blood. The sequence joins TRBV29-1 to TRBJ1-2, with an unclear D gene assignment. The sequenced DNA: TGCAGCGTTGACTCCTACTATGGCTACACCTTC. Protein translation: CSVDSYYGYTF.